These 23 T cell receptor beta chains were sequenced from one sample in a study of shared clonotypes between healthy human individuals. Method: immunoSEQ multiplex PCR; TCRdb's copy keeps in-frame clones and lacks some. In the table there are roughly 1,500,000 clones, 95% to 99% of which are singletons. What was sequenced was naive CD4+ T cells sorted from blood. Subset given: CD45RA+ positively selected. These receptor sequences come from a man aged 25-45 years in good health.

The rearrangement uses TRBV7-9 and TRBJ2-5; maybe TRBD2 (6 bases). Trimming removed 4 bases from V and 2 bases from J, with 14 bases in between. The germline CDR1 and CDR2 sequences are SEHNR and FQNEAQ (reference sequence). The CDR3 consists of 15 residues. The CDR3 nucleotides are TGTGCCAGCAGCTCCGCGGGGCAGACACAAGAGACCCAGTACTTC. Its protein is CASSSAGQTQETQYF.

The chain joins TRBV5-4 to TRBJ1-2; no clear D gene. This CDR3 region has 14 residues. The germline V gene has CDR1 SGHNT and CDR2 YYREEE (reference sequence). Trimming removed 2 bases at V and 4 bases at J, with 12 bases between. CDR3 in amino acids: CASSLRTVGYGYTF. As DNA, the CDR3 is TGTGCCAGCAGCTTAAGGACTGTGGGCTATGGCTACACCTTC. The variable domain in full, with the rest retrieved from reference TRBV5-4 and TRBJ1-2, is ETGVTQSPTHLIKTRGQQVTLRCSSQSGHNTVSWYQQALGQGPQFIFQYYREEENGRGNFPPRFSGLQFPNYSSELNVNALELDDSALYLCASSLRTVGYGYTFGSGTRLTVV.

The chain couples TRBV5-1 to TRBJ2-7, with D possibly matching TRBD2 (6 bases). V lost 2 bases and J 4 bases, leaving 7 bases between the germline ends. Germline values: CDR1 SGHRS, CDR2 YFSETQ. CDR3 length equals 12 residues. CDR3 loop: CASSFAGYEQYF. CDR3 DNA sequence: TGCGCCAGCAGCTTTGCGGGGTACGAGCAGTACTTC. The full variable domain, rest sourced from reference TRBV5-1 and TRBJ2-7, is KAGVTQTPRYLIKTRGQQVTLSCSPISGHRSVSWYQQTPGQGLQFLFEYFSETQRNKGNFPGRFSGRQFSNSRSEMNVSTLELGDSALYLCASSFAGYEQYFGPGTRLTVT.

The V gene is TRBV19, the J gene TRBJ2-2; TRBD1 might be the D (6 bases). Trimming removed 5 bases at V and 4 bases at J, with 11 bases between. The CDR3 consists of 14 residues. Germline V lookup: CDR1 LNHDA, CDR2 SQIVND (reference sequence). The CDR3 sequence: CASSVTGGTGELFF. CDR3 DNA: TGTGCCAGTAGTGTGACAGGAGGCACCGGGGAGCTGTTTTTT.

V gene TRBV19 combines with J gene TRBJ1-3; 9 nucleotides match TRBD1. This CDR3 has 16 residues. The ends lost 5 bases at V and 0 bases at J; junction bases unmatched: 5. The V gene's germline CDR1 is LNHDA and CDR2 SQIVND (reference sequence). DNA for the CDR3: TGTGCCAGTAGTGGACCGGGACAGGGCTCTGGAAACACCATATATTTT. Translation gives CASSGPGQGSGNTIYF.

The chain is built from TRBV5-8 and TRBJ2-3; TRBD2 matches at 7 bases. From germline, CDR1 is SGHTS and CDR2 YDEGEE. With V trimmed by 0 bases and J by 5 bases, 6 bases remained unmatched. This CDR3 is 15 amino acids long. DNA for the CDR3: TGTGCCAGCAGCTTGGGTACGGGAGGTGGAGATACGCAGTATTTT. Amino acids: CASSLGTGGGDTQYF.

V gene TRBV19 combines with J gene TRBJ1-1; TRBD1 aligns across 9 bases. CDR1 is LNHDA and CDR2 is SQIVND in the germline V gene (reference sequence). CDR3 length: 16 amino acids. J lost 0 bases, V lost 7 bases, and 9 bases had no gene match. The CDR3 loop is CASIPNRGLVNTEAFF. The CDR3 region has the DNA TGTGCCAGTATTCCCAACAGGGGGCTGGTGAACACTGAAGCTTTCTTT.

The chain links TRBV18 to TRBJ2-1; D is possibly TRBD1 (6 bases). Germline CDR1 is KGHSH and CDR2 is LQKENI. CDR3 length equals 16 residues. V lost 2 bases and J lost 3, with 14 bases in between. CDR3 protein: CASSPNYSGVYNEQFF. The DNA of the CDR3 is TGTGCCAGCTCACCAAACTATTCAGGGGTCTACAATGAGCAGTTCTTC.

The J gene is TRBJ2-5, the V gene TRBV23-1, with TRBD1 matching 7 bases. TRBV23-1 is an ORF, with its function uncertain. After removal of 3 bases from V and 5 bases from J, the junction contained 6 bases not matched to a gene. This CDR3 has 14 residues. The CDR3 here is CASSHPTGLETQYF. The CDR3 DNA is TGCGCCAGCAGTCACCCGACAGGGCTGGAGACCCAGTACTTC.

A single count supports this clone. The chain recombines TRBV19 with TRBJ2-1, with 7 bases aligning to TRBD2. Germline CDR1 is LNHDA and CDR2 is SQIVND (reference sequence). V shed 4 bases and J 7 bases; nucleotides not matched to a gene: 4. The CDR3 is 13 amino acids. CDR3 region: CASSTSGENEQFF. CDR3 nucleotide sequence: TGTGCCAGTAGTACTAGCGGTGAGAATGAGCAGTTCTTC.

This clone appeared once. Other nucleotide sequences from this sample produce the same CDR3. CDR3 sequence: CSVDGYTF. The DNA of the CDR3 is TGCAGCGTGGATGGCTACACCTTC. V usage is TRBV29-1 and J usage is TRBJ1-2, with no clear D. This CDR3 spans 8 amino acids. V dropped 6 bases and J dropped 6 bases, with 2 bases sitting between them. Germline V CDR1 and CDR2: SQVTM, ANQGSEA.

The chain couples TRBV18 to TRBJ2-7, with 10 bases lining up with TRBD2. V gave up 3 bases and J gave up 0 bases; unmatched junction bases: 17. Germline V lookup: CDR1 KGHSH, CDR2 LQKENI. The CDR3 runs to 20 residues. The CDR3 loop is CASSPKLAGSSPHISYEQYF. The CDR3 DNA is TGTGCCAGCTCACCTAAACTAGCGGGAAGCTCACCGCACATCTCCTACGAGCAGTACTTC.

The chain joins TRBV5-6 to TRBJ2-7; the match to TRBD2 covers 10 bases. Germline CDR1 reads SGHDT; CDR2 reads YYEEEE. The trim removed 2 bases at V and 5 bases at J, leaving 10 bases unmatched. CDR3 length equals 16 residues. CDR3 amino acids: CASSLLQAGGPHEQYF. The CDR3 nucleotides are TGTGCCAGCAGCTTATTACAAGCGGGAGGGCCCCACGAGCAGTACTTC.

The chain employs TRBV29-1 and TRBJ2-4, with 7 bases matching TRBD2. With V trimmed by 7 bases and J by 1 base, 4 bases remained unmatched. The CDR3 runs to 13 residues. CDR1 is SQVTM and CDR2 is ANQGSEA in the germline V gene. CDR3: CSALAEAKNIQYF. The CDR3 DNA reads TGCAGCGCTCTAGCGGAGGCCAAAAACATTCAGTACTTC.

The chain links TRBV30 to TRBJ2-2; D perhaps matches TRBD1 (6 bases). CDR1 GTSNPN and CDR2 SVGIG come from the germline V gene (reference sequence). The V end was cut by 5 bases, the J end by 0 bases, with 7 bases between. This CDR3 has 13 amino acids. The CDR3 protein is CAWGDTNTGELFF. CDR3 nucleotides: TGTGCCTGGGGGGACACGAACACCGGGGAGCTGTTTTTT.

The rearrangement links TRBV7-8 to TRBJ2-3; a weak D match, TRBD2 (7 bases). The CDR3 is made up of 12 amino acids. Between the trimmed V and J ends, which lost 3 bases and 8 bases, there was a span of 9 bases. Germline V CDR1 and CDR2: SGHVS, FQNEAQ. In DNA, the CDR3 is TGTGCCAGCAGCTTGGGGGGGCCTACGCAGTATTTT. The encoded protein is CASSLGGPTQYF.

The CDR3 coding sequence is TGCGCCAGCAGTTCTCCGGGACTAGCGGGAGGAGTCACCGGGGAGCTGTTTTTT. It specifies CASSSPGLAGGVTGELFF. This chain connects TRBV10-1 to TRBJ2-2; 15 nucleotides align to TRBD2. The germline gives CDR1 WNHNN, CDR2 SYGVQD (reference sequence). The V segment lost 5 bases and the J segment 4 bases; nucleotides outside the gene matches: 8. The CDR3 contains 18 residues.

A note on this clone: This sample includes further DNA sequences coding for the same CDR3. In DNA, the CDR3 is TGTGCCAGCAGCGTAGGGGGCGGGTCCTACAATGAGCAGTTCTTC. Amino acids: CASSVGGGSYNEQFF. The chain has TRBV9 and TRBJ2-1; D is tentatively TRBD1 or TRBD2 (5 bases each). CDR3 length: 15 amino acids. From germline, CDR1 is SGDLS and CDR2 YYNGEE. V lost 0 bases and J 1 base, leaving 8 bases between the germline ends.

The chain joins TRBV29-1 to TRBJ2-1; D gene unclear. V shed 5 bases and J shed 9 bases, with 14 bases lying between them. CDR1 and CDR2 (germline): SQVTM, ANQGSEA. This CDR3 is built from 12 residues. Here the CDR3 DNA reads TGCAGCGTTCGGCCCGCTCCCATTGAGCAGTTCTTC. It translates to CSVRPAPIEQFF.

With respect to this clone: Other DNA sequences of this sample code for an identical CDR3. The genes are TRBV6-5 and TRBJ2-1, with 8 bases aligning to TRBD2. CDR3 size: 14 residues. V was clipped by 5 bases and J by 9 bases; unmatched bases: 9. CDR1 is MNHEY and CDR2 is SVGAGI in the germline V gene. CDR3 sequence (DNA): TGTGCCAGCAGTCCCAGCGGGAGTCGCGGTGAGCAGTTCTTC. Protein: CASSPSGSRGEQFF.

The chain carries TRBV9 and TRBJ2-1, with 8 bases lining up with TRBD2. Trimming at V came to 0 bases and at J to 7 bases, leaving 15 bases not matched to a gene. Germline V gives CDR1 SGDLS, CDR2 YYNGEE. The CDR3 runs to 18 residues. CDR3 DNA: TGTGCCAGCAGCGTAGGGGGGATGGGACTAGGGGCGAGGAATGAGCAGTTCTTC. Its protein product is CASSVGGMGLGARNEQFF.

This clone was recorded once. This chain links TRBV6-5 with TRBJ2-7; possible D gene TRBD1, 6 bases. Germline V gene data show CDR1 as MNHEY and CDR2 as SVGAGI. This CDR3 is 15 amino acids long. V dropped 0 bases and J dropped 2 bases, with 11 bases sitting between them. CDR3 nucleotide sequence: TGTGCCAGCAGTTACTCATGGGCAGGGGCCTACGAGCAGTACTTC. Protein sequence: CASSYSWAGAYEQYF.

Remarks on this clone: The junction differs from germline at one of its ends, possibly a read error. V gene TRBV20-1 combines with J gene TRBJ2-3; D is perhaps TRBD2 (6 bases). The CDR3 runs 8 residues. CDR1 is DFQATT, CDR2 SNEGSKA, per germline (reference sequence). The CDR3 sequence is CKGRGVDF. In DNA, the CDR3 is TGCAAGGGGCGGGGAGTGGATTTT.